The clone carrying this T cell receptor (beta chain) was detected only once. This sample is drawn from a study of cytomegalovirus exposure and HLA in healthy donors. Background on the study: There were 117 million unique TCR beta sequences, drawn from 200 million or so T cells, in an earlier analysis.

PCR amplification relied on 60 Vbeta primers (plus 13 Jbeta primers). Measured with immunoSEQ multiplex PCR; TCRdb has only the in-frame clones, and not every one. The sample carries over 100,000 clones, about 61% recorded once. CDR1 and CDR2 from the germline V gene are SQVTM and ANQGSEA. The CDR3 spans 10 residues. Trimming left V 6 bases short and J 6 bases short, with 8 bases between. Specimen: PBMCs. The gene calls are TRBV29-1 and TRBJ1-2; D is perhaps TRBD1 (5 bases). This clonotype was obtained from a woman between 35 and 50 years old in good health and CMV-seronegative. CDR3 bases: TGCAGCGTGTGGACAAATGGCTACACCTTC. This gives the protein CSVWTNGYTF.